This T cell receptor (beta chain) was sequenced during a study of blood T cells in healthy people across ages. Concerning this clonotype: Its antigen remains unknown.

V dropped 4 bases and J dropped 4; count of bases not matched to a gene: 4. The CDR3 consists of 15 residues. A second roughly 7 to 11 cycle PCR used barcoded and J-beta primers. Unique molecular identifiers of 12 random nucleotides labeled each cDNA. MiXCR, applied by TCRdb to the 5' RACE reads, yields one record per CDR3 protein. The data contain approximately 290,000 distinct CDR3 sequences, roughly 27% of them singletons. Study conclusions and caveats: The authors considered diversity estimates from one million T cells to be underestimates.

The chain links TRBV12-3 or TRBV12-4 to TRBJ2-1, with 10 bases fitting TRBD2. The sample taken for sequencing was blood. The sequence derives from a woman in her seventies in good health. The CDR3 coding sequence is TGTGCCAGCAGTTCCGGGACTAGCGAGTACAATGAGCAGTTCTTC. Amino acid sequence: CASSSGTSEYNEQFF.